A selection of T cell receptor beta chains follows, all from one sample in a study of T cell repertoires in aging, cancer and after chemotherapy. TCRdb reanalysed the multiplex PCR reads using MiXCR and keeps one entry per CDR3 protein. The sample includes fewer than 2,000 distinct CDR3 sequences, roughly three fifths of them seen just once. Material: blood. Receptors originate from a human donor with a blood cancer. Each CDR3 is given with its conserved first and last residue. Each record gives: clone size, V gene, D gene, J gene, CDR3 protein, CDR3 DNA. The D gene is left open where the match is weak. Not all rows give a size; the values are once, few, many and, for expanded clones, a class.

abundance: once
v_gene: TRBV7-2
d_gene: TRBD2
j_gene: TRBJ2-5
CDR3aa: CASNPGGMETQYF
CDR3nt: TGTGCCAGCAACCCCGGGGGGATGGAGACCCAGTACTTC

abundance: NA
v_gene: TRBV11-3
d_gene: NA
j_gene: TRBJ1-4
CDR3aa: CASSTADRLFF
CDR3nt: TGTGCCAGCAGTACCGCGGATCGTCTGTTTTTT

abundance: NA
v_gene: TRBV11-1
d_gene: NA
j_gene: TRBJ2-1
CDR3aa: CASSFAFSSYNEQFF
CDR3nt: TGTGCCAGCAGCTTCGCTTTCAGCTCCTACAATGAGCAGTTCTTC

abundance: NA
v_gene: TRBV7-2
d_gene: NA
j_gene: TRBJ2-7
CDR3aa: CASSLGTTVGEQYF
CDR3nt: TGTGCCAGCAGCCTCGGGACCACTGTCGGCGAGCAGTACTTC

abundance: NA
v_gene: TRBV6-1
d_gene: TRBD2
j_gene: TRBJ2-1
CDR3aa: CASSDRPSGARNEQFF
CDR3nt: TGTGCCAGCAGTGATCGTCCCAGCGGGGCTCGCAATGAGCAGTTCTTC

abundance: once
v_gene: TRBV6-5
d_gene: TRBD2
j_gene: TRBJ2-7
CDR3aa: CASSPRGTSLSYEQYF
CDR3nt: TGTGCCAGCTCACCCAGGGGGACTAGCCTCTCCTACGAGCAGTACTTC

abundance: NA
v_gene: TRBV29-1
d_gene: NA
j_gene: TRBJ2-7
CDR3aa: CSVEGAGPGVQYF
CDR3nt: TGCAGCGTTGAAGGCGCGGGGCCGGGAGTGCAGTACTTC

abundance: NA
v_gene: TRBV20-1
d_gene: NA
j_gene: TRBJ2-5
CDR3aa: CSASTGTAGETQYF
CDR3nt: TGCAGTGCTTCCACCGGGACGGCGGGAGAGACCCAGTACTTC

abundance: few
v_gene: TRBV29-1
d_gene: NA
j_gene: TRBJ2-5
CDR3aa: CSVLGGMETQYF
CDR3nt: TGCAGCGTGTTAGGAGGTATGGAGACCCAGTACTTC

abundance: few
v_gene: TRBV6-5
d_gene: NA
j_gene: TRBJ2-5
CDR3aa: CASSKQTSQETQYF
CDR3nt: TGTGCCAGCAGTAAACAGACTAGTCAAGAGACCCAGTACTTC

abundance: NA
v_gene: TRBV7-2
d_gene: NA
j_gene: TRBJ1-4
CDR3aa: CASSLAQREKLFF
CDR3nt: TGTGCCAGCAGCTTAGCTCAGCGAGAAAAACTGTTTTTT

abundance: NA
v_gene: TRBV29-1
d_gene: TRBD1
j_gene: TRBJ2-7
CDR3aa: CSARTGGIYEQYF
CDR3nt: TGCAGCGCTCGGACAGGGGGCATTTACGAGCAGTACTTC

abundance: NA
v_gene: TRBV20-1
d_gene: TRBD1
j_gene: TRBJ2-3
CDR3aa: CSARRTGIPDTQYF
CDR3nt: TGCAGTGCTAGGAGGACAGGGATCCCAGATACGCAGTATTTT

abundance: few
v_gene: TRBV20-1
d_gene: NA
j_gene: TRBJ2-3
CDR3aa: CSARDLAGTADTQYF
CDR3nt: TGCAGTGCTAGAGATCTTGCGGGGACAGCAGATACGCAGTATTTT

abundance: NA
v_gene: TRBV6-2/TRBV6-3
d_gene: NA
j_gene: TRBJ1-2
CDR3aa: CASSYNGGYTF
CDR3nt: TGTGCCAGCAGTTACAATGGGGGCTACACCTTC